These 12 T cell receptor beta chains share one sample of origin, sequenced in a study of blood T cell repertoires in COVID-19. Clones were sequenced by immunoSEQ multiplex PCR, and TCRdb holds only the in-frame ones, with some missing. The data hold around 240,000 clones, with around 80% observed a single time. The sample consisted of peripheral blood. The source is a woman older than 75 with acute or convalescent COVID-19.

The gene calls are TRBV6-1 and TRBJ2-1, with TRBD1 matching 9 bases. After removal of 2 bases from V and 7 bases from J, the junction contained 18 bases not matched to a gene. CDR1 and CDR2 (germline): MNHNS, SASEGT. CDR3 size: 19 residues. CDR3 coding DNA: TGTGCCAGCAGTGAAACCACTCTTTCCGGGACAGGGAAGAAGAATGAGCAGTTCTTC. It codes for CASSETTLSGTGKKNEQFF.

With respect to this clone: This same CDR3 is encoded by further DNA sequences in the sample. The rearrangement joins TRBV6-2 or TRBV6-3 to TRBJ2-7, with 8 positions matching TRBD2. The CDR3 is 13 amino acids. Germline CDR1 and CDR2: MNHEY and SVGEGT. V shed 2 bases, J shed 7 bases, and the junction held 4 bases outside the gene matches. CDR3 in DNA: TGTGCCAGCAGTTACGTCGGGGGGGGAGAGCAGTACTTC. This codes for CASSYVGGGEQYF.

The rearrangement links TRBV5-1 to TRBJ2-3; possible D gene TRBD2, 6 bases. Germline lookup yields CDR1 SGHRS and CDR2 YFSETQ. The CDR3 runs 15 residues. V lost 1 base and J 2 bases, leaving 11 bases between the germline ends. The CDR3 DNA sequence: TGCGCCAGCAGCTTGAATCTAGCGACCACAGATACGCAGTATTTT. This translates into CASSLNLATTDTQYF.

The chain is built from TRBV5-4 and TRBJ2-3; D perhaps matches TRBD2 (6 bases). V was shortened by 0 bases and J by 0 bases, with 8 bases between the two germline ends. Germline V gives CDR1 SGHNT, CDR2 YYREEE (reference sequence). There are 15 residues in the CDR3. The CDR3 coding sequence is TGTGCCAGCAGCTTGGGTGGGACTAGCACAGATACGCAGTATTTT. It is translated as CASSLGGTSTDTQYF.

This clone occurred once. The chain carries TRBV5-6 and TRBJ2-3; TRBD2 matches 8 bases. Germline assignment: CDR1 SGHDT and CDR2 YYEEEE. The V gene end was trimmed by 1 base and the J gene end by 3 bases; junction bases not matched to a gene: 4. The CDR3 has 15 residues. CDR3 sequence reads: CASSLRGGRTDTQYF. The CDR3 region has the DNA TGTGCCAGCAGCTTGCGGGGGGGTAGGACAGATACGCAGTATTTT. Using reference TRBV5-6 and TRBJ2-3 for the parts outside the CDR3, the full variable domain is DAGVTQSPTHLIKTRGQQVTLRCSPKSGHDTVSWYQQALGQGPQFIFQYYEEEERQRGNFPDRFSGHQFPNYSSELNVNALLLGDSALYLCASSLRGGRTDTQYFGPGTRLTVL.

This chain joins TRBV19 and TRBJ1-5; a weak D match, TRBD1 (5 bases). Trimming removed 5 bases from V and 0 bases from J, with 11 bases in between. This CDR3 has 15 residues. The germline gives CDR1 LNHDA, CDR2 SQIVND (reference sequence). The CDR3 DNA is TGTGCCAGTAGTTTACAGGCACATAGCAATCAGCCCCAGCATTTT. It codes for CASSLQAHSNQPQHF.

The chain employs TRBV3-1 (or the pseudogene TRBV3-2) and TRBJ1-2; no definite D call. Germline V lookup: CDR1 LGHDT, CDR2 YNNKEL (reference sequence). Deletions cut 1 base from V and 8 bases from J, with 5 bases between. This CDR3 is built from 11 residues. The CDR3 coding sequence is TGTGCCAGCAGCCAAGGAGGCGGCTACACCTTC. Encoded protein: CASSQGGGYTF.

This chain uses TRBV12-3 or TRBV12-4 with TRBJ1-5; tentatively, D is TRBD1 (6 bases). The CDR3 is 13 amino acids. V was shortened by 5 bases and J by 7 bases, with 12 bases between the two germline ends. The CDR3 reads CASSRQGFQPQHF. The CDR3, as DNA: TGTGCCAGCAGTCGGCAGGGGTTCCAGCCCCAGCATTTT.

V usage is TRBV3-1 (or the pseudogene TRBV3-2) and J usage is TRBJ1-6; 9 bases agree with TRBD1. V gave up 4 bases and J gave up 9 bases; unmatched junction bases: 10. Germline CDR1 and CDR2: LGHDT and YNNKEL (reference sequence). The CDR3 is 16 residues long. The CDR3 spells CASSRTTGGYGSPLHF. Here the CDR3 DNA reads TGTGCCAGCAGCCGCACGACAGGGGGTTATGGTTCACCCCTCCACTTT.

The V call is TRBV7-8, the J call TRBJ2-7; TRBD1 is a possible D gene (9 bases). Trimming cost V 2 bases and J 6 bases, with 29 bases left between them. The CDR3 totals 19 residues. From germline, CDR1 is SGHVS and CDR2 FQNEAQ. CDR3: CASSLMGQGLSGGLGEQYF. For the CDR3, the DNA is TGTGCCAGCAGCTTAATGGGACAGGGTTTGTCGGGGGGGCTTGGCGAGCAGTACTTC. The full variable domain, rest sourced from reference TRBV7-8 and TRBJ2-7, is GAGVSQSPRYKVAKRGQDVALRCDPISGHVSLFWYQQALGQGPEFLTYFQNEAQLDKSGLPSDRFFAERPEGSVSTLKIQRTQQEDSAVYLCASSLMGQGLSGGLGEQYFGPGTRLTVT.

This clone was found once. The CDR3 DNA sequence: TGTGCCAGTAGTATACAGGGACAGGGAGGCAACACTGAAGCTTTCTTT. Protein product: CASSIQGQGGNTEAFF. The chain recombines TRBV19 with TRBJ1-1; 9 bases are shared with TRBD1. CDR3 length equals 16 residues. Germline CDR1 LNHDA, CDR2 SQIVND (reference sequence). V trimming: 2 bases; J trimming: 2 bases; junction bases outside the gene matches: 6.

This chain connects TRBV5-1 to TRBJ1-6, with a weak D call TRBD1 (5 bases). CDR3 length equals 17 residues. Germline CDR1 is SGHRS and CDR2 is YFSETQ. Trimming left V 0 bases short and J 6 bases short, with 16 bases between. The CDR3 loop is CASSLVAQGNSNSPLHF. DNA of the CDR3: TGCGCCAGCAGCTTGGTGGCCCAGGGAAACAGTAATTCACCCCTCCACTTT.